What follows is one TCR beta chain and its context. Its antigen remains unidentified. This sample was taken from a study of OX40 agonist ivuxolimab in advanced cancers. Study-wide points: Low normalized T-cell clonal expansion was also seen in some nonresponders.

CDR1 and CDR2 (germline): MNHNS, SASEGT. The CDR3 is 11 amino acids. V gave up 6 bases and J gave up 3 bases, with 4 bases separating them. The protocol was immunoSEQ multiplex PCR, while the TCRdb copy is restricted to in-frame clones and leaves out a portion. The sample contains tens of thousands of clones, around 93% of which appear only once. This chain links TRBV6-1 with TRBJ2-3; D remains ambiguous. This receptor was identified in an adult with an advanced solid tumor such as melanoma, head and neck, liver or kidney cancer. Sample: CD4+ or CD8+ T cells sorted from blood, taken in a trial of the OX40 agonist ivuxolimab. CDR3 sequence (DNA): TGTGCCAGCAGCGATACAGATACGCAGTATTTT. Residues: CASSDTDTQYF.